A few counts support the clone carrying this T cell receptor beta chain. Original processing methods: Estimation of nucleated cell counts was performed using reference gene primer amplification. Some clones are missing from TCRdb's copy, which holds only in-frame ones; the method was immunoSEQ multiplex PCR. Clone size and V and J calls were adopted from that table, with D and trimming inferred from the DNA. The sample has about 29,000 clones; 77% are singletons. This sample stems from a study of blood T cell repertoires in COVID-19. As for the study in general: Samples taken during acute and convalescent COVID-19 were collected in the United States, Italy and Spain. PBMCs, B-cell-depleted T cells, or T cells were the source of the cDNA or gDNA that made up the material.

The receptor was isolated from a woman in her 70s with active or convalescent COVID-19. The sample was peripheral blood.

This CDR3 reads CASSQDRGEQYF. In DNA form, the CDR3 reads TGCGCCAGCAGCCAAGATCGAGGAGAGCAGTACTTC. V gene TRBV4-1 combines with J gene TRBJ2-7; no clear D gene. V was trimmed by 0 bases and J by 7 bases, leaving 7 bases between them. Per germline, CDR1 MGHRA and CDR2 YSYEKL. The CDR3 length is 12 residues.